The rows below give T cell receptor beta chains drawn from one sample of a study of blood T cell repertoires in COVID-19. Libraries were prepared by immunoSEQ multiplex PCR; TCRdb keeps only in-frame clonotypes and omits some of them. Of around 230,000 clones in the sample, 82% were seen once. The sequenced sample consisted of PBMCs or T cells enriched from blood (not recorded which). The receptors were gathered from a man aged 35 to 55 who had recovered from COVID-19. The CDR3 runs from the conserved cysteine through the conserved F or W. D genes are given only for firm matches. Rows give clone size only sometimes, using once, few, many, or a class for an expanded clone.

D gene	V gene	clone size	J gene	CDR3 protein	CDR3 DNA
NA	TRBV18	NA	TRBJ2-5	CASSQDLLLETQYF	TGTGCCAGCTCGCAAGACTTACTGTTGGAGACCCAGTACTTC
NA	TRBV28	NA	TRBJ1-3	CASSEGGSGNTIYF	TGTGCCAGCAGTGAGGGAGGGAGTGGAAACACCATATATTTT
NA	TRBV4-1	NA	TRBJ2-5	CASSQVDSREQYF	TGCGCCAGCAGCCAAGTCGACAGCCGAGAGCAGTACTTC
TRBD1	TRBV7-6	NA	TRBJ2-3	CASSPRTGPYSTDTQYF	TGTGCCAGCAGCCCCCGGACAGGACCCTATAGCACAGATACGCAGTATTTT
NA	TRBV10-2	NA	TRBJ2-2	CASMDFGQRAGDTGELFF	TGCGCCAGCATGGATTTCGGACAGAGGGCAGGGGACACCGGGGAGCTGTTTTTT
TRBD1	TRBV10-3	NA	TRBJ1-2	CAIGTGGGPGYGYTF	TGTGCCATAGGGACAGGGGGCGGACCGGGCTATGGCTACACCTTC
TRBD2	TRBV2	NA	TRBJ2-5	CASTTSGGAATQYF	TGTGCCAGCACTACTAGCGGGGGGGCGGCGACCCAGTACTTC
NA	TRBV29-1	NA	TRBJ2-1	CRVTGSSYNEQFF	TGCAGAGTTACGGGGAGCTCCTACAATGAGCAGTTCTTC
TRBD2	TRBV27	NA	TRBJ2-7	CASTPGGSAYEQYF	TGTGCCAGCACCCCGGGGGGGAGCGCCTACGAGCAGTACTTC
NA	TRBV27	NA	TRBJ2-7	CASGRPGGAFLSYEQYF	TGTGCCAGCGGACGACCCGGAGGAGCTTTCCTTTCCTACGAGCAGTACTTC
TRBD1	TRBV4-3	NA	TRBJ1-2	CASSQDRGNYGYTF	TGCGCCAGCAGCCAAGACAGGGGGAACTATGGCTACACCTTC
NA	TRBV7-2	NA	TRBJ1-3	CASSLAPGFGNTIYF	TGTGCCAGCAGCTTAGCCCCAGGGTTTGGAAACACCATATATTTT
NA	TRBV15	NA	TRBJ2-3	CATSRDPLATGGSADTQYF	TGTGCCACCAGCAGAGATCCCCTCGCGACAGGCGGCTCCGCAGATACGCAGTATTTT
NA	TRBV3-1/TRBV3-2	NA	TRBJ1-2	CASSQEAYGYTF	TGTGCCAGCAGCCAAGAGGCCTATGGCTACACCTTC
TRBD2	TRBV11-2	NA	TRBJ2-1	CASSSYWTSGSNEQFF	TGTGCCAGCAGCTCCTACTGGACTAGCGGGAGTAATGAGCAGTTCTTC
TRBD2	TRBV13	once	TRBJ2-2	CASSPWTSGGVGELFF	TGTGCCAGCAGCCCCTGGACTAGCGGGGGTGTCGGGGAGCTGTTTTTT
TRBD2	TRBV10-3	NA	TRBJ2-5	CAIATSGQQETQYF	TGTGCCATCGCGACTAGCGGGCAGCAAGAGACCCAGTACTTC
NA	TRBV9	NA	TRBJ1-2	CASSVAGNYGYTF	TGTGCCAGCAGCGTGGCAGGGAACTATGGCTACACCTTC
TRBD2	TRBV11-1	NA	TRBJ2-3	CASSLAPWGGPTDTQYF	TGTGCCAGCAGCTTAGCCCCCTGGGGGGGACCCACAGATACGCAGTATTTT
TRBD1	TRBV15	NA	TRBJ1-4	CATSSLTGGLEKLFF	TGTGCCACCAGCAGTCTGACAGGGGGCTTGGAAAAACTGTTTTTT
NA	TRBV7-3	NA	TRBJ2-3	CASSRLPGTDTQYF	TGTGCCAGCAGTCGGCTACCGGGTACAGATACGCAGTATTTT
NA	TRBV7-2	NA	TRBJ1-1	CASSLGASFNTEAFF	TGTGCCAGCAGCTTAGGTGCGAGTTTCAACACTGAAGCTTTCTTT
TRBD1	TRBV19	NA	TRBJ2-5	CASAPGTGGGRGETQYF	TGTGCCAGTGCTCCCGGGACAGGGGGCGGACGGGGAGAGACCCAGTACTTC
TRBD1	TRBV6-5	NA	TRBJ1-2	CASSYFGTGSSYGYTF	TGTGCCAGCAGTTACTTCGGGACAGGGTCGTCCTATGGCTACACCTTC
TRBD1	TRBV27	NA	TRBJ1-5	CASRVGTGTDQPQHF	TGTGCCAGCAGAGTCGGGACAGGGACCGATCAGCCCCAGCATTTT
TRBD2	TRBV27	NA	TRBJ2-7	CASSSGRVGYEQYF	TGTGCCAGCAGTAGCGGGAGGGTCGGCTACGAGCAGTACTTC
NA	TRBV7-9	NA	TRBJ2-6	CASSDTQSGANVLTF	TGTGCCAGCAGCGACACACAGTCTGGGGCCAACGTCCTGACTTTC
NA	TRBV24-1	NA	TRBJ2-1	CATSDLDSSSYNEQFF	TGTGCCACCAGTGACCTGGACTCCAGCTCCTACAATGAGCAGTTCTTC
NA	TRBV6-5	NA	TRBJ1-5	CASSLNRGNQPQHF	TGTGCCAGCAGTTTGAACAGGGGCAATCAGCCCCAGCATTTT
NA	TRBV11-1	few	TRBJ2-3	CASSIDRGTDTQYF	TGTGCCAGCAGCATCGACAGAGGCACAGATACGCAGTATTTT